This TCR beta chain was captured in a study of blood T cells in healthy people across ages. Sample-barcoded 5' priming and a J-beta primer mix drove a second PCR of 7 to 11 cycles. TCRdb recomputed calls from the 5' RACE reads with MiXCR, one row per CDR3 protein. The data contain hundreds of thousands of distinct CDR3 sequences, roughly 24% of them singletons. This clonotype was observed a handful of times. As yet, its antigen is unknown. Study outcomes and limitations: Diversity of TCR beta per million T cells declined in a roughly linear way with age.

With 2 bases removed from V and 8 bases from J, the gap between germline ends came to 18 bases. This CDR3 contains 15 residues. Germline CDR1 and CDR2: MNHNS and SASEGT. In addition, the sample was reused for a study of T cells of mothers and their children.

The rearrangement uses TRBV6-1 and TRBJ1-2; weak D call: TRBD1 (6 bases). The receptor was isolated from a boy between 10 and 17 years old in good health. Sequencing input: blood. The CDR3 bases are TGTGCCAGCAGTGAAATGGGGACAAGGGTCTGGGGCTACACCTTC. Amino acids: CASSEMGTRVWGYTF.